The 21 T cell receptor beta chains listed next were all sequenced from one sample in a study of cytomegalovirus exposure and HLA in healthy donors. The PCR ran on 60 Vbeta and 13 Jbeta primers. Data came from immunoSEQ multiplex PCR; TCRdb stores just in-frame clones and leaves some out. The sample has about 130,000 clones, 80% seen once. Sequenced input: PBMCs. The receptor set was obtained from a woman in her forties in good health and CMV-seronegative.

This chain joins TRBV5-1 and TRBJ2-5, with D possibly TRBD2 on 6 matching bases. This CDR3 contains 13 residues. V was cut by 6 bases and J by 1 base, with 10 bases left in between. CDR1 is SGHRS, CDR2 YFSETQ, per germline. The CDR3 DNA sequence: TGCGCCAGCACGACTAGTACCCAAGAGACCCAGTACTTC. Its translation: CASTTSTQETQYF.

The V gene is TRBV20-1, the J gene TRBJ1-2, with D possibly matching TRBD1 (5 bases). Germline CDR1 is DFQATT and CDR2 is SNEGSKA (reference sequence). Trimming left V 3 bases short and J 6 bases short, with 8 bases between. The CDR3 sequence is 11 residues long. This CDR3 reads CSARDIDGYTF. The DNA of the CDR3 is TGCAGTGCTAGGGACATTGATGGCTACACCTTC.

V and J are TRBV2 and TRBJ2-7; D possibly corresponds to TRBD1 (6 bases). CDR3 size: 14 residues. V was clipped by 0 bases and J by 5 bases, with 11 bases between them. Germline CDR1 SNHLY, CDR2 FYNNEI. The CDR3: CASSEAPGVDEQYF. The CDR3 nucleotides read TGTGCCAGCAGTGAAGCGCCAGGGGTAGACGAGCAGTACTTC.

J is TRBJ2-7 and V is TRBV7-9, with 8 bases fitting TRBD1. Trimming removed 5 bases from V and 5 bases from J; junction bases left unmatched: 8. Germline CDR1 is SEHNR and CDR2 is FQNEAQ (reference sequence). This CDR3 spans 14 amino acids. CDR3 region: CASSPGTGLHEQYF. As DNA, the CDR3 is TGTGCCAGCAGCCCCGGGACAGGCCTCCACGAGCAGTACTTC. Looking up the rest from reference TRBV7-9 and TRBJ2-7 gives the full variable domain: DTGVSQNPRHKITKRGQNVTFRCDPISEHNRLYWYRQTLGQGPEFLTYFQNEAQLEKSRLLSDRFSAERPKGSFSTLEIQRTEQGDSAMYLCASSPGTGLHEQYFGPGTRLTVT.

The rearrangement joins TRBV11-2 to TRBJ2-1, with D maybe TRBD2 (5 bases). Germline V lookup: CDR1 SGHAT, CDR2 FQNNGV. The CDR3 loop spans 20 amino acids. The germline V and J ends were trimmed by 0 bases and 0 bases, with 21 bases remaining between them. The chain's CDR3 is CASSLDYGRLYRSSYNEQFF. The CDR3, as DNA: TGTGCCAGCAGCTTAGATTATGGGAGACTCTACCGCAGCTCCTACAATGAGCAGTTCTTC.

The V gene is TRBV7-2, the J gene TRBJ2-7; possibly TRBD1 for D (6 bases). Germline CDR1 reads SGHTA; CDR2 reads FQGNSA. The CDR3 sequence is 16 residues long. Trimming cost V 1 base and J 1 base, with 14 bases left between them. DNA of the CDR3: TGTGCCAGCAGCTTAGGGGCAGGGGAATCTTCCTACGAGCAGTACTTC. It is translated as CASSLGAGESSYEQYF.

The chain links TRBV4-2 to TRBJ2-7, with 9 bases that match TRBD2. The CDR3 covers 15 residues. Germline-derived CDR1 and CDR2 are LGHNA and YNFKEQ. With V trimmed by 5 bases and J by 2 bases, 7 bases remained unmatched. CDR3 residues: CASSAGLAPTYEQYF. The CDR3 region has the DNA TGTGCCAGCAGCGCGGGACTAGCCCCTACCTACGAGCAGTACTTC.

The chain employs TRBV19 and TRBJ2-1, with D possibly matching TRBD1 (6 bases). V was shortened by 6 bases and J by 6 bases, with 21 bases between the two germline ends. The germline V gene encodes CDR1 LNHDA and CDR2 SQIVND (reference sequence). The length of the CDR3 is 16 residues. The CDR3 spells CASSLTTRGHGNEQFF. The CDR3 bases are TGTGCCAGTAGCCTGACCACGAGGGGACATGGCAATGAGCAGTTCTTC.

The V call is TRBV5-1, the J call TRBJ2-1; 9 nucleotides line up with TRBD2. After removal of 0 bases from V and 5 bases from J, the junction contained 3 bases not matched to a gene. The V gene's germline CDR1 is SGHRS and CDR2 YFSETQ. The CDR3 contains 15 residues. The CDR3 protein is CASSLATSGNNEQFF. The CDR3 DNA is TGCGCCAGCAGCTTGGCGACTAGCGGCAACAATGAGCAGTTCTTC. The full variable domain, its missing parts supplied by reference TRBV5-1 and TRBJ2-1, is KAGVTQTPRYLIKTRGQQVTLSCSPISGHRSVSWYQQTPGQGLQFLFEYFSETQRNKGNFPGRFSGRQFSNSRSEMNVSTLELGDSALYLCASSLATSGNNEQFFGPGTRLTVL.

The chain's CDR3 is CASSLSPDRGYGYTF. The CDR3 DNA reads as TGTGCCAGCAGCTTATCGCCGGACAGGGGGTATGGCTACACCTTC. The chain has TRBV9 and TRBJ1-2; TRBD1 matches at 10 bases. The germline V gene encodes CDR1 SGDLS and CDR2 YYNGEE. The ends lost 4 bases at V and 5 bases at J; junction bases unmatched: 8. There are 15 residues in the CDR3.

This rearrangement joins TRBV7-2 to TRBJ1-1; TRBD1 agrees at 8 bases. Trimming took 1 base from V and 4 from J; bases not matched to a gene: 5. Germline V gives CDR1 SGHTA, CDR2 FQGNSA. There are 15 residues in the CDR3. The CDR3 DNA sequence: TGTGCCAGCAGCTTAGTAGGGACAGGAGTCACTGAAGCTTTCTTT. This sequence encodes CASSLVGTGVTEAFF.

Worth noting for this clone: Distinct nucleotide sequences in the sample also encode this CDR3. The CDR3 sequence: CAISESSGSSYNEQFF. DNA for the CDR3: TGTGCCATCAGTGAGTCTAGCGGGAGCTCCTACAATGAGCAGTTCTTC. The chain joins TRBV10-3 to TRBJ2-1; TRBD2 matches at 9 bases. The CDR3 runs to 16 residues. The V gene's germline CDR1 is ENHRY and CDR2 SYGVKD. Germline trimming cut 0 bases from V and 0 bases from J; bases unmatched to any gene: 0.

V usage is TRBV16 and J usage is TRBJ1-4; D remains unclear. CDR3 length equals 14 residues. Germline values: CDR1 KGHSY, CDR2 FQNENV. Trimming shortened V by 2 bases and J by 5 bases, and 9 bases separated the two germline ends. The DNA of the CDR3 is TGTGCCAGCAGCCAAGGGAGACCAAATGAAAAACTGTTTTTT. Amino acid sequence: CASSQGRPNEKLFF.

This chain uses TRBV7-9 with TRBJ2-2, with TRBD1 matching over 10 bases. V shed 5 bases and J 0 bases; nucleotides not matched to a gene: 12. This CDR3 comprises 19 residues. Germline lookup yields CDR1 SEHNR and CDR2 FQNEAQ (reference sequence). CDR3 sequence reads: CASSTPDRGRFANTGELFF. The CDR3 DNA reads TGTGCCAGCAGCACACCCGACAGGGGGCGCTTCGCGAACACCGGGGAGCTGTTTTTT.

The rearrangement links TRBV2 to TRBJ2-3; D unresolved. Trimming took off 7 bases at V and 4 bases at J, with 9 bases between the two ends. The V gene's germline CDR1 is SNHLY and CDR2 FYNNEI. The CDR3 covers 12 residues. In DNA, the CDR3 is TGTGCCAGCACCTTAGCCGCAGATACGCAGTATTTT. Encoded protein: CASTLAADTQYF.

DNA for the CDR3: TGTGCCAGCAGTGGGCGGAGGACTAATGAAAAACTGTTTTTT. This codes for CASSGRRTNEKLFF. The chain carries TRBV2 and TRBJ1-4; D is ambiguous. CDR1 and CDR2 (germline): SNHLY, FYNNEI. With 4 bases removed from V and 2 bases from J, the gap between germline ends came to 8 bases. The CDR3 contains 14 residues.

This clone was recorded only once. Here the CDR3 DNA reads TGTGCCAGCAGCTCCCGCCCCGACGGGGATACGCAGTATTTT. Its translation: CASSSRPDGDTQYF. The rearrangement links TRBV9 to TRBJ2-3; unclear D gene. The CDR3 runs 14 residues. The V end lost 4 bases, the J end lost 6 bases, and 15 bases lay between the germline ends. Germline CDR1 SGDLS, CDR2 YYNGEE. Based on the CDR3 plus reference TRBV9 and TRBJ2-3, the full variable domain is DSGVTQTPKHLITATGQRVTLRCSPRSGDLSVYWYQQSLDQGLQFLIQYYNGEERAKGNILERFSAQQFPDLHSELNLSSLELGDSALYFCASSSRPDGDTQYFGPGTRLTVL.

This rearrangement joins TRBV15 to TRBJ2-1; 10 positions match TRBD2. This CDR3 has 21 residues. J lost 0 bases, V lost 0 bases, and 14 bases had no gene match. Germline CDR1 and CDR2: LNHNV and YYDKDF (reference sequence). The CDR3 DNA reads as TGTGCCACCAGCAGAGATTATGGGCTAGCGGGAGTTCGAAGCTCCTACAATGAGCAGTTCTTC. Encoded protein: CATSRDYGLAGVRSSYNEQFF. The variable domain in full, completed from reference TRBV15 and TRBJ2-1, reads DAMVIQNPRYQVTQFGKPVTLSCSQTLNHNVMYWYQQKSSQAPKLLFHYYDKDFNNEADTPDNFQSRRPNTSFCFLDIRSPGLGDTAMYLCATSRDYGLAGVRSSYNEQFFGPGTRLTVL.

This clone has more than one count but fewer than ten. The chain is built from TRBV5-1 and TRBJ1-1; D perhaps matches TRBD1 (5 bases). The CDR3 sequence is 15 residues long. The V end was cut by 0 bases, the J end by 3 bases, with 12 bases between. The germline V gene has CDR1 SGHRS and CDR2 YFSETQ. The CDR3 DNA reads as TGCGCCAGCAGCTTGGATCCAGGGTGGGACACTGAAGCTTTCTTT. As protein: CASSLDPGWDTEAFF.

The chain joins TRBV2 to TRBJ2-2; 9 nucleotides align to TRBD1. CDR1 and CDR2 (germline): SNHLY, FYNNEI. This CDR3 is built from 14 residues. V lost 6 bases and J lost 5; bases outside the gene matches: 4. CDR3 coding DNA: TGTGCCAGCAGGGGGACAGGGAGAACCGGGGAGCTGTTTTTT. Encoded protein: CASRGTGRTGELFF.

CDR3 sequence: CASSFWGGADTQYF. DNA for the CDR3: TGTGCCAGCAGCTTCTGGGGGGGCGCAGATACGCAGTATTTT. The V call is TRBV7-2, the J call TRBJ2-3; possible D gene TRBD2, 7 bases. This CDR3 is 14 amino acids long. The ends were cut back, 3 bases at V and 4 bases at J, with 11 bases in the middle. Germline lookup yields CDR1 SGHTA and CDR2 FQGNSA.